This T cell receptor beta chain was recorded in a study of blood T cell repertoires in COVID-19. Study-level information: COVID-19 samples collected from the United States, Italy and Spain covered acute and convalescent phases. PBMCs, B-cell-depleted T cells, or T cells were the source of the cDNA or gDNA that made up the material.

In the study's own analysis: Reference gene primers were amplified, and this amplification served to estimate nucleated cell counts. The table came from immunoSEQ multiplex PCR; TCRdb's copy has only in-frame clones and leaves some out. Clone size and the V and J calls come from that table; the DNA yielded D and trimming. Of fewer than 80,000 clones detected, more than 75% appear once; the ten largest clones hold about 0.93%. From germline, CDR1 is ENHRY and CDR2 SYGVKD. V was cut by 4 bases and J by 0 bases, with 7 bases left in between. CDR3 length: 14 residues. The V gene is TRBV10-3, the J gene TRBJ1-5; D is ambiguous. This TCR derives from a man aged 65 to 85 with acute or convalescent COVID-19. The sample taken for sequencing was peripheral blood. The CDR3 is CAISGEGSNQPQHF. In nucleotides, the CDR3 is TGTGCCATCAGTGGGGAGGGTAGCAATCAGCCCCAGCATTTT.